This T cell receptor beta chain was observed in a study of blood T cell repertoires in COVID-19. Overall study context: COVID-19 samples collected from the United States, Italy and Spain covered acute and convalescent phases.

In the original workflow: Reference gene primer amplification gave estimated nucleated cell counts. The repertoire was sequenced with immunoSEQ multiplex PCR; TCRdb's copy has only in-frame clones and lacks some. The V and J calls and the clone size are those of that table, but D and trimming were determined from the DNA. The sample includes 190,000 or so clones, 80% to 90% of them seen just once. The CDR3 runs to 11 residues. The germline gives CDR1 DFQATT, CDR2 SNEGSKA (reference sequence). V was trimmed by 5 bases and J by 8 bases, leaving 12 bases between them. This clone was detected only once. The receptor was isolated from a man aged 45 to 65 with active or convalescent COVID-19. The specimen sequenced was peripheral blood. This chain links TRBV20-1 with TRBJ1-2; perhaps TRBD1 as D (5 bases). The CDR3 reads CSAPGGVGYTF. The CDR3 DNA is TGCAGTGCTCCCGGAGGGGTGGGCTACACCTTC.